Given below is one T cell receptor (beta chain) in context. This clonotype was detected only a few times. No antigen is known for it. No base-level quality is on record; no much larger clone is a single base apart. This sample is drawn from a study of CD8 T cells in ankylosing spondylitis (dated by TCRdb to 2016 to 2017). Context from the whole study: The study profiled T cell receptor beta repertoires in healthy donors and ankylosing spondylitis patients to find disease-linked TCR variants. The full study cohort was made up of about 25 ankylosing spondylitis patients and roughly 98 healthy donors. Peripheral blood was sampled, and synovial fluid was additionally collected from ankylosing spondylitis patients.

Sequencing was performed on an Illumina HiSeq 2500. TCR beta libraries were prepared by quantitative 5'-RACE with molecular barcodes. For the original study's pipeline: A new computational method, built on a probabilistic model of VDJ rearrangement, was used to identify disease-linked TCR variants. The public reads were run again by TCRdb, first through fastp at Q25 and then through MiXCR, and only productive beta chains were kept. CDR3 protein duplicates are merged, each entry listing the most common genes and DNA. What appears here as the V and J calls and clone size reflects TCRdb's work, not the paper's. This sample gives around 890,000 distinct CDR3 sequences in total; approximately 12% of them show up just once. The ten largest clones capture approximately 0.5% of the sample. Points the paper makes about the study in general: A TCR beta motif made up of eight or nine highly homologous amino acid variants appeared to be characteristic of blood from ankylosing spondylitis patients. According to the report, matched synovial fluid samples from ankylosing spondylitis patients were significantly enriched for the disease-linked clones. Some motif variants had previously been reported in the synovial fluid and blood of reactive arthritis patients, which suggests shared mechanisms of disease initiation. In peripheral blood, the disease-linked clones were found at relatively low frequencies and had a CD8+ phenotype.

The CDR3 sequence holds 14 residues, the cysteine and phenylalanine included. Of the read, only the CDR3 DNA is kept; its 42 bases are in frame from base 1. The germline V gene (reference sequence) yields GTSNPN for CDR1 and SVGIG for CDR2. The junction shows trimming of 4 bases on V and 1 base on J, and the gene matches do not reach 6 bases of it. The source is a male donor with ankylosing spondylitis. Sequences were obtained from blood, either unsorted or a sorted T cell fraction (not recorded which). The chain links TRBV30 with TRBJ1-1; 7 of the junction bases match TRBD1. The DNA sequence reads TGTGCCTGGAACTATCGGACAGGGAACACTGAAGCTTTCTTT. This sequence encodes CAWNYRTGNTEAFF.